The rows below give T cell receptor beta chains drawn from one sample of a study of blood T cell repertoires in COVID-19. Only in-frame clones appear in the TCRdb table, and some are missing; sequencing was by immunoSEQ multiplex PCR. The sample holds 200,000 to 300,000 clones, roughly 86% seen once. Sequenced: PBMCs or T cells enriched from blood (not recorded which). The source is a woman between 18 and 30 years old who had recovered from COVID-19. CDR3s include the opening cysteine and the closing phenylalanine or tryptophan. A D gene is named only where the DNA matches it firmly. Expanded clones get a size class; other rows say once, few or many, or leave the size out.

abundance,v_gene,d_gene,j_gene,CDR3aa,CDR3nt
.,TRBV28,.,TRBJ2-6,CASRERSGANVLTF,TGTGCCAGCAGAGAACGGTCTGGGGCCAACGTCCTGACTTTC
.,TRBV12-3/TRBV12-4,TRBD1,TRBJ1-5,CASSPDRVQPQHF,TGTGCCAGCAGCCCGGACAGGGTTCAGCCCCAGCATTTT
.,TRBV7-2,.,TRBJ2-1,CASSLAWGGADEQFF,TGTGCCAGCAGCTTAGCGTGGGGCGGCGCGGATGAGCAGTTCTTC
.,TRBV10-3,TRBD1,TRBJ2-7,CAIGTGGELTYEQYF,TGTGCCATTGGGACAGGGGGCGAATTAACCTACGAGCAGTACTTC
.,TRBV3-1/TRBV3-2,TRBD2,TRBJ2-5,CASSQERGGQETQYF,TGTGCCAGCAGCCAGGAACGGGGAGGGCAAGAAACCCAGTACTTC
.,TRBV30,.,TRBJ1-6,CAWRLGRTFNSPLHF,TGTGCCTGGAGACTCGGTCGGACATTCAATTCACCCCTCCACTTT
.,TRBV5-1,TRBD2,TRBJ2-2,CASILSGSGDTGELFF,TGCGCCAGCATACTTAGCGGGAGCGGGGACACCGGGGAGCTGTTTTTT
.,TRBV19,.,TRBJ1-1,CASSPLLLTNTEAFF,TGTGCCAGTAGCCCACTACTGCTAACCAACACTGAAGCTTTCTTT
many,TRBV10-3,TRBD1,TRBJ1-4,CATSPGQGTNEKLFF,TGTGCCACCAGTCCGGGACAGGGAACTAATGAAAAACTGTTTTTT
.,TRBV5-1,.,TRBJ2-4,CASSLDSGKNIQYF,TGCGCCAGCAGCTTGGATAGCGGTAAAAACATTCAGTACTTC
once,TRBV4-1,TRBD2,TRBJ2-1,CASSQVFLAGGPSYNEQFF,TGCGCCAGCAGCCAAGTATTTCTAGCGGGAGGGCCCTCCTACAATGAGCAGTTCTTC
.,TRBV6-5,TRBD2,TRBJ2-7,CASRYSGGPGEQYF,TGTGCCAGCAGATATAGCGGGGGGCCGGGCGAGCAGTACTTC
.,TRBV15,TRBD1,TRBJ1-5,CATSRNPTGANQPQHF,TGTGCCACCAGCAGGAACCCAACAGGGGCGAATCAGCCCCAGCATTTT
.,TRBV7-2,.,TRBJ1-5,CASSSYSAGDQPQHF,TGTGCCAGCAGCTCATACTCGGCGGGGGATCAGCCCCAGCATTTT
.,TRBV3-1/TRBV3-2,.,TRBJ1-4,CASSLRGTSEKLFF,TGTGCCAGCAGCCTGCGGGGGACCAGTGAAAAACTGTTTTTT
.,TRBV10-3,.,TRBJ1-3,CAISESTRVTGNTIYF,TGTGCCATCAGTGAGTCAACCAGGGTTACTGGAAACACCATATATTTT
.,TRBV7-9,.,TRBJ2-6,CASSLRQGRSGANVLTF,TGTGCCAGCAGCTTAAGGCAGGGCCGGTCTGGGGCCAACGTCCTGACTTTC
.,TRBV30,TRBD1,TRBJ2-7,CAWSVPGQGYEQYF,TGTGCCTGGAGTGTACCGGGACAGGGTTACGAGCAGTACTTC
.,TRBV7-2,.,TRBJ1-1,CASSFHGSNTEAFF,TGTGCCAGCAGCTTCCACGGGAGCAACACTGAAGCTTTCTTT
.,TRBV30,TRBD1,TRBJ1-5,CAWSTEVDRGPYSNQPQHF,TGTGCCTGGAGTACGGAAGTGGACAGGGGGCCTTACAGCAATCAGCCCCAGCATTTT
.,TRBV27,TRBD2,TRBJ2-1,CASSDGVAGGPFF,TGTGCCAGCAGTGACGGAGTGGCGGGAGGCCCGTTCTTC
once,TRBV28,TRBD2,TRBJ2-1,CASSSRGLAYNEQFF,TGTGCCAGCAGCAGCCGGGGACTAGCCTACAATGAGCAGTTCTTC
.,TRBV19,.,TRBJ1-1,CASSTTANTEAFF,TGTGCCAGTAGTACGACAGCGAACACTGAAGCTTTCTTT
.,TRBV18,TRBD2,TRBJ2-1,CASSPPGGRANEQFF,TGTGCCAGCTCACCCCCTGGCGGGAGGGCCAATGAGCAGTTCTTC